A selection of T cell receptor beta chains follows, all from one sample in a study of T cell repertoires in cytomegalovirus infection. TCRdb ran MiXCR on the reads and lists one entry per CDR3 protein. The table records 750,000 to 900,000 distinct CDR3 sequences, roughly 29% of them present only once. Their recognized antigens are unknown. The sample consisted of cultured CD8+ T cells from PBMCs, taken from culture after CMV antigen stimulation. These receptors all stem from a human donor in good health (CMV status not recorded). Some clones in this sample may be carry-over from other donors' samples. Both conserved end residues are part of each CDR3. A D gene is named only where the DNA matches it firmly. Clone sizes are given selectively: once, few, many, or a class where the clone is expanded.

clone size	D gene	V gene	J gene	CDR3 protein	CDR3 DNA
.	.	TRBV6-4	TRBJ2-2	CASSESANTGELFF	TGTGCCAGCAGTGAGTCAGCGAACACCGGGGAGCTGTTTTTT
many	TRBD1	TRBV7-6	TRBJ1-2	CASSLDGTDFYGYTF	TGTGCCAGCAGCTTAGATGGGACAGACTTCTATGGCTACACCTTC
.	.	TRBV5-3	TRBJ1-1	CASSLGGSDLEAFF	TGTGCCAGCAGCTTGGGGGGCAGTGACCTTGAAGCTTTCTTT
.	.	TRBV27	TRBJ2-3	CASSFPGVGTDTQYF	TGTGCCAGCAGTTTCCCAGGGGTTGGGACAGATACGCAGTATTTT
.	TRBD1	TRBV20-1	TRBJ2-1	CSATEHGTGSYNEQFF	TGCAGTGCTACCGAACACGGGACAGGCTCCTACAATGAGCAGTTCTTC
many	.	TRBV7-2	TRBJ1-1	CASSLPWGEAFF	TGTGCCAGCAGCCTACCATGGGGTGAAGCTTTCTTT
.	TRBD1	TRBV4-1	TRBJ1-5	CASSHSTGGGQPQHF	TGCGCCAGCAGCCACAGCACAGGGGGCGGACAGCCCCAGCATTTT
.	.	TRBV6-5	TRBJ2-5	CASRLTQWETQYF	TGTGCCAGCAGGCTGACCCAGTGGGAGACCCAGTACTTC
.	.	TRBV13	TRBJ2-3	CASSTQTLDSDTQYF	TGTGCCAGCAGCACACAGACCCTAGATTCAGATACGCAGTATTTT
.	TRBD1	TRBV7-2	TRBJ2-1	CASIQLETGVGWNEQFF	TGTGCCAGCATTCAATTAGAAACAGGGGTCGGGTGGAATGAGCAGTTCTTC
.	TRBD1	TRBV13	TRBJ1-3	CASSLTGDSGNTIYF	TGTGCCAGCAGCTTAACAGGGGACTCTGGAAACACCATATATTTT
few	TRBD1	TRBV13	TRBJ1-2	CASSPNRDRDGYTF	TGTGCCAGCAGCCCTAACCGGGACAGAGATGGCTACACCTTC
.	.	TRBV27	TRBJ1-1	CASSPLNREAFF	TGTGCCAGCAGTCCACTAAACAGGGAGGCTTTCTTT
.	.	TRBV20-1	TRBJ1-1	CSARRADGEAFF	TGCAGTGCTAGAAGGGCCGACGGTGAAGCTTTCTTT
.	.	TRBV12-3/TRBV12-4	TRBJ2-7	CASTTDGARPFYEQYF	TGTGCCAGCACCACGGATGGGGCTCGGCCGTTCTACGAGCAGTACTTC
.	.	TRBV10-3	TRBJ1-5	CAIRGTVSTAGYSNQPQHF	TGTGCCATCAGAGGAACAGTTTCCACTGCGGGATATAGCAATCAGCCCCAGCATTTT
few	.	TRBV11-3	TRBJ2-2	CASSFSDTGELFF	TGTGCCAGCAGCTTTTCCGACACCGGGGAGCTGTTTTTT
.	.	TRBV6-5	TRBJ2-3	CASSYTPGDTQYF	TGTGCCAGCAGTTACACCCCCGGGGATACGCAGTATTTT
few	.	TRBV19	TRBJ1-1	CASSIRRGARENTEAFF	TGTGCCAGTAGTATTAGACGGGGGGCTAGGGAGAACACTGAAGCTTTCTTT
.	.	TRBV19	TRBJ1-6	CASNAGVAYNSPLHF	TGTGCCAGTAACGCCGGGGTGGCTTATAATTCACCCCTCCACTTT